A single sample gave rise to the 16 T cell receptor beta chains below, sequenced in a study of cytomegalovirus exposure and HLA in healthy donors. The PCR contained 60 Vbeta and 13 Jbeta primers. Measured with immunoSEQ multiplex PCR; TCRdb has only the in-frame clones, and not every one. This repertoire includes about 70,000 clones. Sequencing was carried out using PBMCs. Source of these receptors: a female donor in good health and CMV-seropositive.

V and J are TRBV10-1 and TRBJ1-2; the D gene is possibly TRBD1 (5 bases). CDR3 size: 14 residues. The V gene lost 3 bases and the J gene lost 7 bases, with 15 bases spanning the gap. The germline V gene encodes CDR1 WNHNN and CDR2 SYGVQD (reference sequence). The CDR3 loop is CASSEGRESGGYTF. CDR3 DNA: TGCGCCAGCAGTGAAGGCAGGGAATCCGGTGGCTACACCTTC.

V and J are TRBV9 and TRBJ2-7; perhaps TRBD2 as D (6 bases). V was shortened by 6 bases and J by 5 bases, with 21 bases between the two germline ends. This CDR3 contains 15 residues. Germline-derived CDR1 and CDR2 are SGDLS and YYNGEE. The chain's CDR3 is CASNALGGRGDEQYF. The CDR3 DNA is TGTGCCAGCAACGCCCTCGGAGGGCGGGGAGACGAGCAGTACTTC.

The rearrangement links TRBV18 to TRBJ2-7; 8 nucleotides agree with TRBD1. V was clipped by 3 bases and J by 5 bases; unmatched bases: 3. The CDR3 extends over 13 amino acids. Per the germline V gene, CDR1 is KGHSH and CDR2 is LQKENI. DNA for the CDR3: TGTGCCAGCTCACCGACAGGGGTGCACGAGCAGTACTTC. The encoded protein is CASSPTGVHEQYF.

The chain uses TRBV14 and TRBJ1-1; D perhaps matches TRBD1 (5 bases). CDR1 SGHDN and CDR2 FVKESK come from the germline V gene. V dropped 9 bases and J dropped 1 base, with 18 bases sitting between them. The CDR3 is made up of 15 amino acids. CDR3 region: CASSLRGGTNTEAFF. CDR3 nucleotides: TGTGCCAGTAGTCTCCGGGGGGGGACGAACACTGAAGCTTTCTTT.

This sequence joins TRBV28 and TRBJ2-3, with 9 nucleotides matching TRBD2. The CDR3 runs 15 residues. CDR1 is MDHEN, CDR2 SYDVKM, per germline. Trimming removed 3 bases from V and 2 bases from J; junction bases left unmatched: 3. CDR3 in DNA: TGTGCCAGCAGTTTGGGCGGGGGGGCCACAGATACGCAGTATTTT. Translation gives CASSLGGGATDTQYF.

The rearrangement links TRBV6-1 to TRBJ2-7, with D possibly matching TRBD1 (6 bases). Trimming removed 3 bases from V and 4 bases from J, with 22 bases in between. Germline-derived CDR1 and CDR2 are MNHNS and SASEGT. The CDR3 totals 17 residues. The CDR3 DNA sequence: TGTGCCAGCAGTGACAGGGGTACGGGTGTGGGTGGGTACGAGCAGTACTTC. Translated, it gives CASSDRGTGVGGYEQYF.

This chain links TRBV6-4 with TRBJ2-3; 8 bases line up with TRBD2. The CDR3 contains 16 residues. The V and J ends lost 0 bases and 2 bases, in that order; junction bases with no gene match: 4. From germline, CDR1 is MRHNA and CDR2 SNTAGT. The CDR3: CASSDSSGDHTDTQYF. CDR3 coding DNA: TGTGCCAGCAGTGACTCTAGCGGGGATCACACAGATACGCAGTATTTT.

The chain carries TRBV4-2 and TRBJ1-6; D is undetermined. The length of the CDR3 is 14 residues. CDR1 and CDR2 (germline): LGHNA, YNFKEQ. The ends were cut back, 0 bases at V and 8 bases at J, with 8 bases in the middle. The CDR3 nucleotides read TGTGCCAGCAGCCAAGATCGGAGGGATTCACCCCTCCACTTT. This translates into CASSQDRRDSPLHF.

The CDR3 nucleotides are TGTGCCAGCAGCGAAAGACAGGGGGCGGGATACGAGCAGTACTTC. Translating gives CASSERQGAGYEQYF. The rearrangement links TRBV9 to TRBJ2-7; TRBD1 agrees at 10 bases. CDR1 is SGDLS, CDR2 YYNGEE, per germline. V gave up 3 bases and J gave up 4 bases; unmatched junction bases: 7. The CDR3 runs to 15 residues.

The V call is TRBV11-2, the J call TRBJ1-2; D is uncertain. Per the germline V gene, CDR1 is SGHAT and CDR2 is FQNNGV. This CDR3 has 17 amino acids. V shed 4 bases and J shed 6 bases, with 24 bases lying between them. The CDR3 spells CASSYQTYQTGGHGYTF. DNA for the CDR3: TGTGCCAGCAGCTACCAGACCTATCAGACGGGAGGACATGGCTACACCTTC.

The chain couples TRBV9 to TRBJ1-2; D remains unclear. Looked up from germline, CDR1 is SGDLS and CDR2 is YYNGEE. V gave up 1 base and J gave up 6 bases, with 7 bases separating them. The CDR3 runs 12 residues. The chain's CDR3 is CASSVSGNGYTF. The CDR3 DNA follows: TGTGCCAGCAGCGTATCCGGGAATGGCTACACCTTC.

This chain links TRBV7-8 with TRBJ2-7; TRBD2 aligns across 13 bases. This CDR3 is built from 13 residues. The germline V gene has CDR1 SGHVS and CDR2 FQNEAQ. V trimming: 5 bases; J trimming: 13 bases; junction bases outside the gene matches: 8. The CDR3: CASSETGTSGIYF. DNA of the CDR3: TGTGCCAGCAGCGAAACCGGGACTAGCGGGATATACTTC.

The chain carries TRBV7-9 and TRBJ1-6, with D possibly matching TRBD1 (5 bases). Trimming shortened V by 1 base and J by 6 bases, and 13 bases separated the two germline ends. The CDR3 totals 16 residues. The V gene's germline CDR1 is SEHNR and CDR2 FQNEAQ (reference sequence). CDR3 in DNA: TGTGCCAGCAGCTTAGGGGGGGGAAGGAGTAATTCACCCCTCCACTTT. It translates to CASSLGGGRSNSPLHF.

This chain uses TRBV6-5 with TRBJ2-5, with D uncertain. TRBJ2-7 matches the DNA end more closely, so the J call is doubtful. The V gene's germline CDR1 is MNHEY and CDR2 SVGAGI. The CDR3 runs to 15 residues. The CDR3 reads CASSSPTKSTYEQYF. CDR3 bases: TGTGCCAGCAGCTCCCCCACTAAGTCCACCTACGAGCAGTACTTC.

The V and J genes are TRBV25-1 and TRBJ1-4; the D gene is possibly TRBD1 (5 bases). The CDR3 loop spans 14 amino acids. Germline CDR1 and CDR2: MGHDK and SYGVNS. V was trimmed by 3 bases and J by 3 bases, leaving 8 bases between them. CDR3 DNA: TGTGCCAGCAGTGACGACAGAGCTAATGAAAAACTGTTTTTT. Protein product: CASSDDRANEKLFF.

The chain joins TRBV19 to TRBJ2-7, with 7 bases that match TRBD1. Germline trimming cut 4 bases from V and 3 bases from J; bases unmatched to any gene: 3. The CDR3 extends over 13 amino acids. Germline-derived CDR1 and CDR2 are LNHDA and SQIVND (reference sequence). CDR3: CASSRQGDYEQYF. The DNA for the CDR3 is TGTGCCAGTAGTAGGCAGGGGGACTACGAGCAGTACTTC.